This passage covers 14 T cell receptor beta chains from one sample sequenced in a study of CD8+CD57+ T cells in acquired aplastic anemia. Genomic DNA, the template, was used for profiling of the TCR beta VDJ and CDR3. TCRdb called the reads again in MiXCR, with one record for every CDR3 protein. The repertoire holds about 98,000 distinct CDR3 sequences, with 55% to 75% as singletons. The authors sequenced patients whose flow cytometry had shown CD8+CD57+ cell expansion. Source material: sorted CD4+, CD8+, or CD8+CD57+ T cells (not recorded which) from PBMCs. These receptors all come from a human donor with aplastic anemia.

This clonotype is medium-sized within its sample. V gene TRBV19 combines with J gene TRBJ2-1; D gene ambiguous. This CDR3 contains 14 residues. Germline V CDR1 and CDR2: LNHDA, SQIVND (reference sequence). Trimming took 6 bases from V and 5 from J, leaving 14 bases between them. The CDR3 loop is CASRSPPGDNEQFF. In DNA, the CDR3 is TGTGCCAGTAGATCGCCACCAGGAGACAATGAGCAGTTCTTC. The complete variable domain, with remaining parts taken from reference TRBV19 and TRBJ2-1, reads DGGITQSPKYLFRKEGQNVTLSCEQNLNHDAMYWYRQDPGQGLRLIYYSQIVNDFQKGDIAEGYSVSREKKESFPLTVTSAQKNPTAFYLCASRSPPGDNEQFFGPGTRLTVL.

This clonotype was observed a handful of times. V usage is TRBV24-1 and J usage is TRBJ2-3; TRBD2 matches 9 bases. The CDR3 length is 14 residues. Germline CDR1 is KGHDR and CDR2 is SFDVKD. Trimming at V came to 4 bases and at J to 6 bases, leaving 4 bases not matched to a gene. The CDR3 sequence is CATSDPGTSDTQYF. The CDR3 nucleotides are TGTGCCACCAGTGACCCTGGGACTAGCGATACGCAGTATTTT.

The V call is TRBV20-1, the J call TRBJ2-3; D is unresolved. The CDR3 runs 12 residues. V was shortened by 6 bases and J by 1 base, with 8 bases between the two germline ends. Per the germline V gene, CDR1 is DFQATT and CDR2 is SNEGSKA (reference sequence). CDR3 residues: CSAHFGTDTQYF. The CDR3, as DNA: TGCAGTGCCCATTTTGGCACAGATACGCAGTATTTT.

V gene TRBV4-1 combines with J gene TRBJ1-6; perhaps TRBD1 as D (5 bases). This CDR3 has 14 residues. Germline V gives CDR1 MGHRA, CDR2 YSYEKL. Trimming left V 0 bases short and J 14 bases short, with 14 bases between. CDR3 nucleotide sequence: TGCGCCAGCAGCCAAGAGGGCAGGGCAGAGGCCCTCCACTTT. This sequence encodes CASSQEGRAEALHF.

The V call is TRBV10-3, the J call TRBJ1-1, with 8 bases aligning to TRBD1. Germline V gives CDR1 ENHRY, CDR2 SYGVKD. The CDR3 is made up of 11 amino acids. V lost 4 bases and J lost 8; bases outside the gene matches: 0. The CDR3 reads CAISGDREAFF. CDR3 nucleotide sequence: TGTGCCATCAGTGGGGACAGGGAAGCTTTCTTT.

This clonotype appeared once. The chain joins TRBV2 to TRBJ2-7, with D hard to call. This CDR3 is built from 15 residues. V shed 6 bases and J shed 3 bases, with 18 bases lying between them. Germline V gene lookup returns CDR1 SNHLY and CDR2 FYNNEI. DNA for the CDR3: TGTGCCAGCAGCCCCCAATTCTCGCGACACTACGAGCAGTACTTC. Its protein is CASSPQFSRHYEQYF.

This clonotype was picked up a small number of times. V and J are TRBV20-1 and TRBJ2-7; TRBD1 agrees at 8 bases. The junction had 10 bases not matched to a gene; V was cut back by 6 bases and J by 6 bases. From germline, CDR1 is DFQATT and CDR2 SNEGSKA (reference sequence). The CDR3 has 13 amino acids. CDR3 protein: CSAQRDRQGEQYF. As DNA, the CDR3 is TGCAGTGCCCAACGGGACAGGCAGGGCGAGCAGTACTTC.

This clonotype was detected only a few times. V is TRBV29-1 and J is TRBJ2-2; D is unclear. CDR1 and CDR2 from the germline V gene are SQVTM and ANQGSEA. The germline V and J ends were trimmed by 4 bases and 2 bases, with 5 bases remaining between them. The length of the CDR3 is 12 residues. In nucleotides, the CDR3 is TGCAGCGTTGGCCTTAACACCGGGGAGCTGTTTTTT. It specifies CSVGLNTGELFF.

DNA of the CDR3: TGTGCCAGCAGCTCTACTAGCGGCACAGATACGCAGTATTTT. This encodes CASSSTSGTDTQYF. The rearrangement uses TRBV5-5 and TRBJ2-3, with 7 bases identical to TRBD2. The CDR3 is made up of 14 amino acids. V gave up 3 bases and J gave up 1 base; unmatched junction bases: 2. The V gene's germline CDR1 is SGHKS and CDR2 YYEKEE (reference sequence).

This clonotype was counted only a few times. This rearrangement joins TRBV7-6 to TRBJ1-1; TRBD1 might be the D (6 bases). Germline CDR1 reads SGHVS; CDR2 reads FNYEAQ. V gave up 3 bases and J gave up 7 bases, with 9 bases separating them. This CDR3 has 12 amino acids. The CDR3: CASSLEGVEAFF. CDR3 bases: TGTGCCAGCAGCTTGGAGGGGGTTGAAGCTTTCTTT.

This clonotype turned up a few times. A read error may explain this, as a much larger clone is one base away. This chain links TRBV20-1 with TRBJ2-7, with 11 bases that match TRBD2. V trimming: 1 base; J trimming: 6 bases; junction bases outside the gene matches: 8. The CDR3 totals 15 residues. Per germline, CDR1 DFQATT and CDR2 SNEGSKA (reference sequence). CDR3 residues: CSARGVAGGPCEQYF. CDR3 DNA sequence: TGCAGTGCTAGAGGGGTAGCGGGAGGGCCCTGCGAGCAGTACTTC.

The chain combines TRBV20-1 with TRBJ2-1, with D unclear. CDR1 is DFQATT and CDR2 is SNEGSKA in the germline V gene (reference sequence). The CDR3 runs 12 residues. Trimming cost V 2 bases and J 4 bases, with 6 bases left between them. CDR3: CSARPKYNEQFF. The CDR3 DNA reads as TGCAGTGCTAGACCCAAGTACAATGAGCAGTTCTTC.

CDR3 protein: CASSRDRPGDTQYF. The DNA of the CDR3 is TGTGCCAGTAGTAGGGACAGGCCGGGAGATACGCAGTATTTT. The chain is built from TRBV19 and TRBJ2-3; 8 bases are a match to TRBD1. Germline trimming cut 4 bases from V and 5 bases from J; bases unmatched to any gene: 5. This CDR3 has 14 residues. Germline V gives CDR1 LNHDA, CDR2 SQIVND (reference sequence).

The chain recombines TRBV19 with TRBJ1-5, with D unclear. Deletions cut 4 bases from V and 0 bases from J, with 7 bases between. The CDR3 totals 14 residues. The germline gives CDR1 LNHDA, CDR2 SQIVND (reference sequence). Written as DNA, the CDR3 is TGTGCCAGTAGTACCCCATATAGCAATCAGCCCCAGCATTTT. This codes for CASSTPYSNQPQHF.